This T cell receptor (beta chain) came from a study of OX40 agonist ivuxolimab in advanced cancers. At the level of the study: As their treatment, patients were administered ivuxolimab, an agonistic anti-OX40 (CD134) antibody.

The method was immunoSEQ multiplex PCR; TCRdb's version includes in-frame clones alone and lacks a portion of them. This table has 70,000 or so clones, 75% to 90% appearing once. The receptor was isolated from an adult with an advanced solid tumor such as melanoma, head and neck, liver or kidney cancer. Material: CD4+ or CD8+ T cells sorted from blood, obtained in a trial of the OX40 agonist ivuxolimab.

Here the CDR3 DNA reads TGTGCCTGTCGGGACACTAGCTCCTACGAGCAGTACTTC. Protein product: CACRDTSSYEQYF. V gene TRBV30 combines with J gene TRBJ2-7; D is perhaps TRBD1 (6 bases). CDR1 GTSNPN and CDR2 SVGIG come from the germline V gene (reference sequence). Trimming cost V 6 bases and J 0 bases, with 12 bases left between them. This CDR3 region has 13 residues. Complete variable domain (other parts from reference TRBV30 and TRBJ2-7): SQTIHQWPATLVQPVGSPLSLECTVEGTSNPNLYWYRQAAGRGLQLLFYSVGIGQISSEVPQNLSASRPQDRQFILSSKKLLLSDSGFYLCACRDTSSYEQYFGPGTRLTVT.